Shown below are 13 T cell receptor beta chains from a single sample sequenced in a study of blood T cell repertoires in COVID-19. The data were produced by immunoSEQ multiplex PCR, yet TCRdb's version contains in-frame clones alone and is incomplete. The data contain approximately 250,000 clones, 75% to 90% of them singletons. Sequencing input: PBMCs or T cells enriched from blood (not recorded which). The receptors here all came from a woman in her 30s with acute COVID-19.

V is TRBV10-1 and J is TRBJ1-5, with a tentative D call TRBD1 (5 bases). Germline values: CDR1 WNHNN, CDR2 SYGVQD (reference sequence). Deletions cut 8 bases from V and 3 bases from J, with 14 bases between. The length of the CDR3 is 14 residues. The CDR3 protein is CASHEGRVNQPQHF. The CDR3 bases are TGCGCCAGCCATGAGGGGAGGGTCAATCAGCCCCAGCATTTT.

This CDR3 reads CASSLRGDEQFF. Written as DNA, the CDR3 is TGTGCCAGCTCACTCAGGGGCGATGAGCAGTTCTTC. The J gene is TRBJ2-1, the V gene TRBV18; tentatively, D is TRBD1 (6 bases). The germline V gene encodes CDR1 KGHSH and CDR2 LQKENI. V dropped 4 bases and J dropped 8 bases, with 9 bases sitting between them. The CDR3 is made up of 12 amino acids. Supplemented by reference TRBV18 and TRBJ2-1, the full variable domain reads NAGVMQNPRHLVRRRGQEARLRCSPMKGHSHVYWYRQLPEEGLKFMVYLQKENIIDESGMPKERFSAEFPKEGPSILRIQQVVRGDSAAYFCASSLRGDEQFFGPGTRLTVL.

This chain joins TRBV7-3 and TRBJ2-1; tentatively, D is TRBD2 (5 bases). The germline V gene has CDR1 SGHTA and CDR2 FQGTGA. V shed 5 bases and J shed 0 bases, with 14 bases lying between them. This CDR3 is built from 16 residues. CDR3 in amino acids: CASSPYSDSSYNEQFF. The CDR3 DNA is TGTGCCAGCAGCCCCTATAGCGATAGCTCCTACAATGAGCAGTTCTTC.

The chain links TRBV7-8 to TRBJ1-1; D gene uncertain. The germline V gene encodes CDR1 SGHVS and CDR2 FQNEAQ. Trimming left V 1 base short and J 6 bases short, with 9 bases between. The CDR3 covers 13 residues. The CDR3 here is CASSLGAYPEAFF. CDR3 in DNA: TGTGCCAGCAGCTTAGGGGCATACCCTGAAGCTTTCTTT.

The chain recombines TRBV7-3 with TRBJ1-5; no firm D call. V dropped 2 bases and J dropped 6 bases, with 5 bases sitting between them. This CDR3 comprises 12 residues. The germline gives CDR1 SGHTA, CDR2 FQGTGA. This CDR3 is CASSLPGQPQHF. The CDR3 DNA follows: TGTGCCAGCAGCTTACCAGGTCAGCCCCAGCATTTT.

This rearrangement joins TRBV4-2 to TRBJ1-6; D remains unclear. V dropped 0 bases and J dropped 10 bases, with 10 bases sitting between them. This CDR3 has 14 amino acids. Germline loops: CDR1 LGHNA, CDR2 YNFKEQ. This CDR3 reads CASSQDSTVSPLHF. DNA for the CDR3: TGTGCCAGCAGCCAAGATTCAACGGTCTCACCCCTCCACTTT.

The CDR3 DNA is TGCGCCAGCGGGACTAGCGACACAGATACGCAGTATTTT. It codes for CASGTSDTDTQYF. This chain joins TRBV5-1 and TRBJ2-3; 10 nucleotides line up with TRBD2. Germline-derived CDR1 and CDR2 are SGHRS and YFSETQ. The CDR3 spans 13 residues. The ends lost 7 bases at V and 2 bases at J; junction bases unmatched: 1.

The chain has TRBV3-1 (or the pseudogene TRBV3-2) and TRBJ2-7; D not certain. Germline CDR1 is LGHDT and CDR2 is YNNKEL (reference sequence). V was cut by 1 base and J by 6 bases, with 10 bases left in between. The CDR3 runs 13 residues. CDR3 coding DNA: TGTGCCAGCAGCCAAGGGGCCGGATCCGAGCAGTACTTC. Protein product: CASSQGAGSEQYF.

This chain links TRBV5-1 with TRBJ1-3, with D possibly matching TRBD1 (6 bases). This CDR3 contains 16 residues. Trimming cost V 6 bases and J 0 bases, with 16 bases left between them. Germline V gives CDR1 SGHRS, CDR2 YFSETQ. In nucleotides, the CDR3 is TGCGCCAGCACCTCACAGGGTTTAGCCTCTGGAAACACCATATATTTT. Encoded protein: CASTSQGLASGNTIYF.

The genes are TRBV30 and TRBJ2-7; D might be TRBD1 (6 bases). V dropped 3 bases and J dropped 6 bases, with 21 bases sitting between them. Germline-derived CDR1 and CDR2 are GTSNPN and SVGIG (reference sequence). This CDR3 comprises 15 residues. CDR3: CAWRRTRDIGTEQYF. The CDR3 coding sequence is TGTGCCTGGAGACGAACAAGGGACATCGGCACCGAGCAGTACTTC.

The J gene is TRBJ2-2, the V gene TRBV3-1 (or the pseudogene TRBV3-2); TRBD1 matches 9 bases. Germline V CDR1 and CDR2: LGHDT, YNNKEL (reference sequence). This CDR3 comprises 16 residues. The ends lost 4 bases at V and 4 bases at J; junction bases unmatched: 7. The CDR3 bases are TGTGCCAGCAGCCCCGGGACAGGGCAGGGCACCGGGGAGCTGTTTTTT. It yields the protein CASSPGTGQGTGELFF.

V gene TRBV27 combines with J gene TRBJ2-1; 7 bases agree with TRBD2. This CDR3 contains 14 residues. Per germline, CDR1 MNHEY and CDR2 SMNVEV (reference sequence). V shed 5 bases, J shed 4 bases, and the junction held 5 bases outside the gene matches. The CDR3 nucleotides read TGTGCCAGCAGTAGGACTAGTGCTTACAATGAGCAGTTCTTC. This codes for CASSRTSAYNEQFF.

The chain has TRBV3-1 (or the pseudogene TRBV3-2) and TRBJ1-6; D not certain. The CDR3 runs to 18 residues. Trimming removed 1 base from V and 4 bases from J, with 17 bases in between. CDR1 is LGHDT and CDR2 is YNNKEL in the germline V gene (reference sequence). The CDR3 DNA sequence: TGTGCCAGCAGCCAAGTTTTTCTTCCAGGTGATTATAATTCACCCCTCCACTTT. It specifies CASSQVFLPGDYNSPLHF.